These T cell receptor beta chains were read from a single sample in a study of glioma-infiltrating T cells. TCRdb re-analysed the multiplex PCR reads in MiXCR, keeping a single row per CDR3 protein. In the table there are more than 110,000 distinct CDR3 sequences, roughly two fifths of which are singletons. Sequencing input: glioma tissue, nonneoplastic brain tissue, or PBMCs (not recorded which). Receptor source: a human donor with low-grade glioma or glioblastoma, undergoing nonglioma brain surgery, or in good health (not recorded which). The CDR3 runs from the conserved cysteine through the conserved F or W. The order of the fields is D gene, J gene, V gene, clone size, CDR3 protein, CDR3 DNA. The D gene is left open where the match is weak. Part of the rows lack a size; the others show once, few, many or a class for expanded clones.

d_call: .
j_call: TRBJ2-1
v_call: TRBV6-6
clone_size: .
cdr3_aa: CASSYSRQASYNEQFF
cdr3_nt: TGTGCCAGCAGTTACTCGAGACAGGCCTCCTACAATGAGCAGTTCTTC

d_call: TRBD1
j_call: TRBJ1-4
v_call: TRBV3-1
clone_size: .
cdr3_aa: CASSLPGQGNEKLFF
cdr3_nt: TGTGCCAGCAGTCTGCCAGGACAGGGTAATGAAAAACTGTTTTTT

d_call: .
j_call: TRBJ1-1
v_call: TRBV15
clone_size: .
cdr3_aa: CATSRDNARGTEAFF
cdr3_nt: TGTGCCACCAGCAGAGATAACGCCCGAGGGACTGAAGCTTTCTTT

d_call: .
j_call: TRBJ2-5
v_call: TRBV7-2
clone_size: .
cdr3_aa: CASSLDGTNQETQYF
cdr3_nt: TGTGCCAGCAGCTTAGACGGGACAAACCAAGAGACCCAGTACTTC

d_call: .
j_call: TRBJ2-1
v_call: TRBV12-3/TRBV12-4
clone_size: .
cdr3_aa: CASSVRAENYNEQFF
cdr3_nt: TGTGCCAGCAGCGTAAGGGCGGAGAACTACAATGAGCAGTTCTTC

d_call: TRBD1
j_call: TRBJ2-1
v_call: TRBV7-3
clone_size: few
cdr3_aa: CASSLKGRGYDEQFF
cdr3_nt: TGTGCCAGCAGCTTAAAGGGCAGGGGGTACGATGAGCAGTTCTTC

d_call: TRBD1
j_call: TRBJ1-1
v_call: TRBV4-3
clone_size: .
cdr3_aa: CASSRGTANTEAFF
cdr3_nt: TGCGCCAGCAGCCGGGGGACAGCCAACACTGAAGCTTTCTTT

d_call: .
j_call: TRBJ2-3
v_call: TRBV28
clone_size: once
cdr3_aa: CASSILAGATDTQYF
cdr3_nt: TGTGCCAGCAGCATACTAGCCGGGGCTACAGATACGCAGTATTTT

d_call: TRBD2
j_call: TRBJ2-1
v_call: TRBV7-2
clone_size: .
cdr3_aa: CASSRGLAGGGNEQFF
cdr3_nt: TGTGCCAGCAGCCGCGGCCTAGCGGGAGGGGGTAATGAGCAGTTCTTC

d_call: TRBD2
j_call: TRBJ2-1
v_call: TRBV27
clone_size: .
cdr3_aa: CASNIPGGPYEQFF
cdr3_nt: TGTGCCAGCAACATCCCGGGAGGGCCCTATGAGCAGTTCTTC

d_call: TRBD1
j_call: TRBJ1-2
v_call: TRBV27
clone_size: .
cdr3_aa: CASRATGGRDGYTF
cdr3_nt: TGTGCCAGCAGAGCCACAGGGGGGCGGGATGGCTACACCTTC

d_call: TRBD2
j_call: TRBJ2-1
v_call: TRBV6-2/TRBV6-3
clone_size: .
cdr3_aa: CASFGPSGLDEQFF
cdr3_nt: TGTGCCAGCTTCGGGCCTAGCGGTTTGGATGAGCAGTTCTTC

d_call: .
j_call: TRBJ1-2
v_call: TRBV5-1
clone_size: .
cdr3_aa: CASSLDSNYGYTF
cdr3_nt: TGCGCCAGCAGCTTGGACAGCAACTATGGCTACACCTTC

d_call: .
j_call: TRBJ2-7
v_call: TRBV20-1
clone_size: .
cdr3_aa: CSAIPGGPSYEQYF
cdr3_nt: TGCAGTGCTATTCCCGGAGGGCCCTCCTACGAGCAGTACTTC

d_call: .
j_call: TRBJ1-1
v_call: TRBV6-1
clone_size: .
cdr3_aa: CASIPGKGGYMSTEAFF
cdr3_nt: TGTGCCAGCATCCCCGGGAAGGGGGGATATATGAGCACTGAAGCTTTCTTT

d_call: .
j_call: TRBJ1-1
v_call: TRBV6-5
clone_size: .
cdr3_aa: CASSYSEKAFF
cdr3_nt: TGTGCCAGCAGTTACTCAGAAAAAGCTTTCTTT

d_call: TRBD1
j_call: TRBJ1-3
v_call: TRBV7-2
clone_size: once
cdr3_aa: CASSLRRQGEYSGNTIYF
cdr3_nt: TGTGCCAGCAGCTTACGCCGACAGGGAGAATACTCTGGAAACACCATATATTTT

d_call: .
j_call: TRBJ1-5
v_call: TRBV6-1
clone_size: .
cdr3_aa: CASSSSTSNQPQHF
cdr3_nt: TGTGCCAGCAGTTCAAGTACTAGTAATCAGCCCCAGCATTTT

d_call: .
j_call: TRBJ2-6
v_call: TRBV4-2
clone_size: .
cdr3_aa: CASSQAKRNGANVLTF
cdr3_nt: TGTGCCAGCAGCCAAGCAAAGCGTAACGGGGCCAACGTCCTGACTTTC

d_call: TRBD2
j_call: TRBJ2-3
v_call: TRBV28
clone_size: .
cdr3_aa: CASSFPPSGRNTDTQYF
cdr3_nt: TGTGCCAGCAGTTTTCCCCCGAGCGGGAGGAACACAGATACGCAGTATTTT